This entry is about one T cell receptor (beta chain). No antigen is known for it. The sample is drawn from a study of cytomegalovirus exposure and HLA in healthy donors. It was with 60 Vbeta and 13 Jbeta primers that the PCR ran. TCRdb's copy holds only in-frame clones and misses some; the assay was immunoSEQ multiplex PCR. The sample's table shows about 110,000 clones. Between the trimmed V and J ends, which lost 5 bases and 0 bases, there was a span of 3 bases. Per germline, CDR1 MGHDK and CDR2 SYGVNS. This CDR3 region has 12 residues. General study points: Investigators reported 150 to 200 TCR beta chains as tied to cytomegalovirus. There were several of the most significant clusters that appeared linked to common viral pathogens in a later analysis. Among TCR sequences, most were rare, though some public TCRs appeared in many donors. Per a later analysis, 15,000 to 20,000 TCR beta sequences showed association with HLA alleles at 0.05 false discovery rate.

The sequenced sample consisted of PBMCs. This chain uses TRBV25-1 with TRBJ2-3; D uncertain. This clonotype was sampled from a man aged 50-59 years in good health and CMV-seronegative. The CDR3 nucleotides are TGTGCCAGCAGTTTAAGCACAGATACGCAGTATTTT. Translated: CASSLSTDTQYF.